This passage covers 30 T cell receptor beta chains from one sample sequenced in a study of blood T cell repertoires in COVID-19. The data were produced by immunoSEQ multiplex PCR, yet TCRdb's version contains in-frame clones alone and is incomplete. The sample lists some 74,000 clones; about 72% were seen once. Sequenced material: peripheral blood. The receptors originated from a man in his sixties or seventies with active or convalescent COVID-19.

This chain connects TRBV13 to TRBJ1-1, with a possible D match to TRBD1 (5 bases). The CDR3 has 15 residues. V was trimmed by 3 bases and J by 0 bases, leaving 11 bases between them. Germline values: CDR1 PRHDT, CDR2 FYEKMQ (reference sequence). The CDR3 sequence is CASSFRVYMNTEAFF. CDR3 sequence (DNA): TGTGCCAGCAGCTTCAGGGTCTACATGAACACTGAAGCTTTCTTT.

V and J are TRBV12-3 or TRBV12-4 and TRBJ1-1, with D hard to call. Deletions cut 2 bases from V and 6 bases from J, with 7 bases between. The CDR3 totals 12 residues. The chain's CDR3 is CASSLLFSEAFF. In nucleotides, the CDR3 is TGTGCCAGCAGTTTACTATTTTCTGAAGCTTTCTTT.

The DNA for the CDR3 is TGCGCCAGCAGCCAAGAAAGCGCCCCGCGGGGCTACACAGATACGCAGTATTTT. This codes for CASSQESAPRGYTDTQYF. The rearrangement joins TRBV4-1 to TRBJ2-3; D is perhaps TRBD2 (6 bases). The germline V gene has CDR1 MGHRA and CDR2 YSYEKL. Trimming removed 0 bases from V and 2 bases from J, with 18 bases in between. This CDR3 is built from 18 residues.

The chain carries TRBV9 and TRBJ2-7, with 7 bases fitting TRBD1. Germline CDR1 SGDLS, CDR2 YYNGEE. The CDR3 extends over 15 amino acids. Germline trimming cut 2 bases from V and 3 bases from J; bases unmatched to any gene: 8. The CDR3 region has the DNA TGTGCCAGCAGCGTTAGCCACGGGACAGACTACGAGCAGTACTTC. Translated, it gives CASSVSHGTDYEQYF.

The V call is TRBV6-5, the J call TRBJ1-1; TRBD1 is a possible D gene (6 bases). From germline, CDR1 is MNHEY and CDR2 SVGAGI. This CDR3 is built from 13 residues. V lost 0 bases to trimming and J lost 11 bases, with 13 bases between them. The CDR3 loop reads CASSYSTGHDAFF. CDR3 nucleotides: TGTGCCAGCAGTTACTCGACAGGCCATGATGCTTTCTTT.

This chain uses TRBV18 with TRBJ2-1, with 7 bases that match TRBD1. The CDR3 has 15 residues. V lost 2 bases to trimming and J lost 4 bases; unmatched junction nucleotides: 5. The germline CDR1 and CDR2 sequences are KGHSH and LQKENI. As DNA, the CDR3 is TGTGCCAGCTCACCATTGGGACAGCTATACAATGAGCAGTTCTTC. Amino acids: CASSPLGQLYNEQFF.

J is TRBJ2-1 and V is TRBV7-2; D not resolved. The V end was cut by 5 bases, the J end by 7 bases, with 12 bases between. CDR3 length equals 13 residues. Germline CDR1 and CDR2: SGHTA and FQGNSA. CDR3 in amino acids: CASSLAIKNEQFF. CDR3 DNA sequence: TGTGCCAGCAGCCTTGCTATTAAGAATGAGCAGTTCTTC.

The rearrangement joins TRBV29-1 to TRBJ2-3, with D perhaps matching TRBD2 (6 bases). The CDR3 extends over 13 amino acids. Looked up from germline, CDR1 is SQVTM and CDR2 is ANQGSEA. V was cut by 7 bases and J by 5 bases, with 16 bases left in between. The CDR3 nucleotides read TGCAGCGCAGCCCCCGGGGGAGTAGATACGCAGTATTTT. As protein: CSAAPGGVDTQYF.

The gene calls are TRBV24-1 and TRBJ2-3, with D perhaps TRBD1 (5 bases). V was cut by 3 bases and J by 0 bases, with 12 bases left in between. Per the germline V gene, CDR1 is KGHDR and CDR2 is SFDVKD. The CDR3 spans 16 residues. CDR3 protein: CATSDPGWSSTDTQYF. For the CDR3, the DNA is TGTGCCACCAGTGATCCAGGGTGGTCTAGCACAGATACGCAGTATTTT.

CDR3 sequence: CATILTGGEKLFF. Written as DNA, the CDR3 is TGTGCCACCATATTGACAGGTGGCGAAAAACTGTTTTTT. The gene calls are TRBV15 and TRBJ1-4; D might be TRBD1 (6 bases). The germline V gene has CDR1 LNHNV and CDR2 YYDKDF (reference sequence). V dropped 7 bases and J dropped 8 bases, with 14 bases sitting between them. The CDR3 totals 13 residues.

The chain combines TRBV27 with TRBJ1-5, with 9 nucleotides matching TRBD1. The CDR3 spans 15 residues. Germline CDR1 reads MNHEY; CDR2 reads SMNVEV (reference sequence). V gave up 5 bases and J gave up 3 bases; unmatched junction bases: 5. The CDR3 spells CASSLDRGDNQPQHF. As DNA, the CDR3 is TGTGCCAGCAGTCTAGACAGGGGGGACAATCAGCCCCAGCATTTT.

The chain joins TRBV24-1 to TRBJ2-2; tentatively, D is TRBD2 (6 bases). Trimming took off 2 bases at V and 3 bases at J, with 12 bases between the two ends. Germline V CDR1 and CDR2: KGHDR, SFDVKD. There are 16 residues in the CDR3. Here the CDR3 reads CATSDYRDSYTGELFF. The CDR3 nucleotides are TGTGCCACCAGTGATTACCGGGACTCCTACACCGGGGAGCTGTTTTTT.

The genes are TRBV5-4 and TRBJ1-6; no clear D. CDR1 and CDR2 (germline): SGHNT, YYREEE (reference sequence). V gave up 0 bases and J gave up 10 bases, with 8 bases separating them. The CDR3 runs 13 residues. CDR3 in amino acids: CASSLAPRSPLHF. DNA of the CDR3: TGTGCCAGCAGCTTGGCCCCCCGGTCACCCCTCCACTTT. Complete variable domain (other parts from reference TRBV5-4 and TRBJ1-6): ETGVTQSPTHLIKTRGQQVTLRCSSQSGHNTVSWYQQALGQGPQFIFQYYREEENGRGNFPPRFSGLQFPNYSSELNVNALELDDSALYLCASSLAPRSPLHFGNGTRLTVT.

The CDR3 DNA follows: TGTGCCAGCTCACCCTTGCAAGCCGAAAACACCATATATTTT. This encodes CASSPLQAENTIYF. J is TRBJ1-3 and V is TRBV18; no clear D. Germline V CDR1 and CDR2: KGHSH, LQKENI. V was trimmed by 3 bases and J by 6 bases, leaving 12 bases between them. The CDR3 contains 14 residues. Using reference TRBV18 and TRBJ1-3 for the parts outside the CDR3, the full variable domain is NAGVMQNPRHLVRRRGQEARLRCSPMKGHSHVYWYRQLPEEGLKFMVYLQKENIIDESGMPKERFSAEFPKEGPSILRIQQVVRGDSAAYFCASSPLQAENTIYFGEGSWLTVV.

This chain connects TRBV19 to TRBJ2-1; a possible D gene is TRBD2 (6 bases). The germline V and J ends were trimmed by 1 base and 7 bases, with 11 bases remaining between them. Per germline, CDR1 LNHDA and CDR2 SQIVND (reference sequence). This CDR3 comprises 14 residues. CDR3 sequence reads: CASSIGAGRNEQFF. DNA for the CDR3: TGTGCCAGTAGTATAGGGGCAGGGAGGAATGAGCAGTTCTTC.

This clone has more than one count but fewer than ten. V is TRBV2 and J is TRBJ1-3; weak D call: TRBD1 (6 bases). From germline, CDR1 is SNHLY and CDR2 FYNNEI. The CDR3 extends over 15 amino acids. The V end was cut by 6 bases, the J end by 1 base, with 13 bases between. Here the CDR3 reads CASSLGQLSGNTIYF. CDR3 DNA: TGTGCCAGCAGCCTCGGACAGCTTTCTGGAAACACCATATATTTT.

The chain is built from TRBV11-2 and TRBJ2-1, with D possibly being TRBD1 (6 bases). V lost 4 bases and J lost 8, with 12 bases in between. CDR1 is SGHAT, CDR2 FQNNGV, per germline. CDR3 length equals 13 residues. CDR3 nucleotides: TGTGCCAGCAGCTCGACAGGCCACCATGAGCAGTTCTTC. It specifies CASSSTGHHEQFF.

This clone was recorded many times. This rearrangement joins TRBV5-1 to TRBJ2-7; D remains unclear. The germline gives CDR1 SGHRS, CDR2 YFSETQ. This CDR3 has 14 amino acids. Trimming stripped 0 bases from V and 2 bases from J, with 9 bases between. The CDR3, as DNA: TGCGCCAGCAGCTTGGTGTCAGAGGCCTACGAGCAGTACTTC. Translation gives CASSLVSEAYEQYF.

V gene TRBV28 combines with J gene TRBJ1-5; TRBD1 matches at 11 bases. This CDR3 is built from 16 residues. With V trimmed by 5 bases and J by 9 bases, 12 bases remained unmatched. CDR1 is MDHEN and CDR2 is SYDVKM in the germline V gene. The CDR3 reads CASSTWTGGVQGPQHF. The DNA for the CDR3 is TGTGCCAGCAGTACTTGGACAGGGGGCGTACAGGGGCCCCAGCATTTT.

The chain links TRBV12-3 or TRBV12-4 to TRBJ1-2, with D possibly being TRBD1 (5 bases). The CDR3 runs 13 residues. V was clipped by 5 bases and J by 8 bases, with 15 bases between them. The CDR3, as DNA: TGTGCCAGCAGTGGGCGGGGACTTGGGGGCTACACCTTC. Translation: CASSGRGLGGYTF.

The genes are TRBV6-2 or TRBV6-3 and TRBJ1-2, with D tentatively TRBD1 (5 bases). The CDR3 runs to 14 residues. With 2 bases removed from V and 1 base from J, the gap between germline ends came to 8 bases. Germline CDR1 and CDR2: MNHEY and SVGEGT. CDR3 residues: CASSYGAINYGYTF. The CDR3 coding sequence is TGTGCCAGCAGTTACGGGGCCATTAACTATGGCTACACCTTC.

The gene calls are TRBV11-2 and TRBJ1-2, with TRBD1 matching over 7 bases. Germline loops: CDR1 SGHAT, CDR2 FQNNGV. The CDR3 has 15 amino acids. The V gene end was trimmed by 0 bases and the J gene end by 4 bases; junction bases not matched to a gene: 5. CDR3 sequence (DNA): TGTGCCAGCAGCTTAGAGGTCAGGGGGACCTATGGCTACACCTTC. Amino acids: CASSLEVRGTYGYTF.

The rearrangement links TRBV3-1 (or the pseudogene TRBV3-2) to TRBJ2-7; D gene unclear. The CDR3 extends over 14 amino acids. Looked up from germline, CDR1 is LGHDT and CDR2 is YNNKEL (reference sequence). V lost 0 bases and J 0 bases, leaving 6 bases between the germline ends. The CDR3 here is CASSQDPVSYEQYF. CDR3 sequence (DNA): TGTGCCAGCAGCCAAGATCCAGTCTCCTACGAGCAGTACTTC.

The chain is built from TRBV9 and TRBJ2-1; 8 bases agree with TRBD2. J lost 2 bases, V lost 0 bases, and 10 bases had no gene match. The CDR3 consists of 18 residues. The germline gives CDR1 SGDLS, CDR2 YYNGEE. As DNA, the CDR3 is TGTGCCAGCAGCGTAGCCTTCGTGGGCGGGGGGACCTACAATGAGCAGTTCTTC. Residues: CASSVAFVGGGTYNEQFF. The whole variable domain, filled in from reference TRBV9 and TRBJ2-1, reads DSGVTQTPKHLITATGQRVTLRCSPRSGDLSVYWYQQSLDQGLQFLIQYYNGEERAKGNILERFSAQQFPDLHSELNLSSLELGDSALYFCASSVAFVGGGTYNEQFFGPGTRLTVL.

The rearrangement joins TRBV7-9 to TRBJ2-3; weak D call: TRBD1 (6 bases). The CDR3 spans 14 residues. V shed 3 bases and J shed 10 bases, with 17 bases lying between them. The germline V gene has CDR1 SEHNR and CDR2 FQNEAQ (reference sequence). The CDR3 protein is CASSFGTGLRAQYF. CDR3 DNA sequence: TGTGCCAGCAGCTTTGGAACAGGGCTAAGGGCGCAGTATTTT.

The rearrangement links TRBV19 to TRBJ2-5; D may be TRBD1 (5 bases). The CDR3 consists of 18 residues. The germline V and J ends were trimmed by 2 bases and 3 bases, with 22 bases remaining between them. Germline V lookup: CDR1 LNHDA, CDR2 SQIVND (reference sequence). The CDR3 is CASSIRSGRSGLKETQYF. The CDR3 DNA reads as TGTGCCAGTAGTATAAGGTCGGGCAGGTCAGGGTTAAAAGAGACCCAGTACTTC.

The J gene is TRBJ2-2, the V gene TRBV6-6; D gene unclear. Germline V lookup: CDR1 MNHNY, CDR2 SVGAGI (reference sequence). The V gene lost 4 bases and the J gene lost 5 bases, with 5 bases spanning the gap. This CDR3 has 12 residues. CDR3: CASSSETGELFF. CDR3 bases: TGTGCCAGCAGTTCGGAGACCGGGGAGCTGTTTTTT.

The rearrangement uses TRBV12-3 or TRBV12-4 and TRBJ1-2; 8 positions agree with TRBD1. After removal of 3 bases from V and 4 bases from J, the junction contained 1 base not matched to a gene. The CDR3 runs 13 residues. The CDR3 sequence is CASSLQGAYGYTF. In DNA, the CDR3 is TGTGCCAGCAGTTTGCAGGGGGCCTATGGCTACACCTTC.

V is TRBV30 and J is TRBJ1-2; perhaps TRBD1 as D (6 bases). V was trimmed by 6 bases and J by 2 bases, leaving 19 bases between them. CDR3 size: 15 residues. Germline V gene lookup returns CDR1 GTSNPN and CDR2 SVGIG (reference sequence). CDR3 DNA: TGTGCCTGTACCCGAAGACAGGTCAAAAACTATGGCTACACCTTC. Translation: CACTRRQVKNYGYTF.

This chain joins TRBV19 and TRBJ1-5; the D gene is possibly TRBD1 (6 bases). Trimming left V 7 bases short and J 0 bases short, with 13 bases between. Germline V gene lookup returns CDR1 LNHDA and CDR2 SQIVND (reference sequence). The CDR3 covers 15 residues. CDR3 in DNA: TGTGCCAGTAACCTGGGACAAAATAGCAATCAGCCCCAGCATTTT. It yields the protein CASNLGQNSNQPQHF.